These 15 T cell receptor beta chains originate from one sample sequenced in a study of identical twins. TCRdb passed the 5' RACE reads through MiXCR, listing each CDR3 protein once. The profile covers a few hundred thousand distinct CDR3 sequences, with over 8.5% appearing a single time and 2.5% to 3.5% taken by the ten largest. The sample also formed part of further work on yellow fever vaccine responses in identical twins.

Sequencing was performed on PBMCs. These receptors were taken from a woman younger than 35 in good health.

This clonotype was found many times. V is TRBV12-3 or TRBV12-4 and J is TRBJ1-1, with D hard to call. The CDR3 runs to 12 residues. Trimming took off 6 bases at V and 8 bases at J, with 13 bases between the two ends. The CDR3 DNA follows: TGTGCCAGCAGCCTTCGTGGGAGCGAAGCTTTCTTT. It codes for CASSLRGSEAFF.

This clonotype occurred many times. Here the CDR3 DNA reads TGTGCCAGCAGTTTAGCGGGAGACGGAGATACGCAGTATTTT. Translating gives CASSLAGDGDTQYF. The rearrangement joins TRBV12-3 or TRBV12-4 to TRBJ2-3, with D perhaps matching TRBD2 (5 bases). The CDR3 consists of 14 residues. The germline V and J ends were trimmed by 0 bases and 5 bases, with 9 bases remaining between them.

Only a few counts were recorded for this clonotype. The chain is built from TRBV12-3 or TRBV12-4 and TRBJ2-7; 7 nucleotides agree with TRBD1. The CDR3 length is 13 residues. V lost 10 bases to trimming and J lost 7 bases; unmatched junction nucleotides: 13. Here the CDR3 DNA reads TGTGCCACATCCGGGACAGCATTGCGGGAGCAGTACTTC. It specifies CATSGTALREQYF.

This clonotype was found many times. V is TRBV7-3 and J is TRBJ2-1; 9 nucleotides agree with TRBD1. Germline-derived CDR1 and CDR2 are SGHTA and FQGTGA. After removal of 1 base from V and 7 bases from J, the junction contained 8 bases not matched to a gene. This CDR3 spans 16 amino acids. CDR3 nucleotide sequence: TGTGCCAGCAGCTTAAGGGGACAGGGACTCGGGAATGAGCAGTTCTTC. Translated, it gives CASSLRGQGLGNEQFF.

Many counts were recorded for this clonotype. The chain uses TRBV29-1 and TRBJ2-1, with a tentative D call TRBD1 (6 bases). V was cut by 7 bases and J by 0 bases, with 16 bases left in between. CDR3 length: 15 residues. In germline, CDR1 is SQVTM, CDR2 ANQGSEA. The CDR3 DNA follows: TGCAGCGCTTACCCCCCCAGGGGCTCCTACAATGAGCAGTTCTTC. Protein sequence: CSAYPPRGSYNEQFF.

The CDR3 region is CASSFPLPTSGRANTGELFF. The CDR3 DNA is TGCGCCAGCAGCTTCCCCCTTCCTACTAGCGGGAGGGCGAACACCGGGGAGCTGTTTTTT. The chain links TRBV5-1 to TRBJ2-2; 13 bases are a match to TRBD2. Germline V gene lookup returns CDR1 SGHRS and CDR2 YFSETQ. This CDR3 comprises 20 residues. J lost 0 bases, V lost 2 bases, and 10 bases had no gene match.

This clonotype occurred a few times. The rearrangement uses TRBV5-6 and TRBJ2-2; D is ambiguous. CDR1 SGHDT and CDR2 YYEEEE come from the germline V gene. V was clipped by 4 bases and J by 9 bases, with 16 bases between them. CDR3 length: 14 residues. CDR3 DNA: TGTGCCAGCAGCCCGATCCCAAGCTGCTGGGAGCTGTTTTTT. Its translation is CASSPIPSCWELFF.

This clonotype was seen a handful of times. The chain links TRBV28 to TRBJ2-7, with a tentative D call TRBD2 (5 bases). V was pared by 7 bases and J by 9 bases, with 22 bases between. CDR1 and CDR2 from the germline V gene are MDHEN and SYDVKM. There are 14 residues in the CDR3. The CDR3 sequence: CASTRGGRGTGQYF. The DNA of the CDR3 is TGTGCCAGCACCCGAGGTGGTCGGGGTACGGGGCAGTACTTC.

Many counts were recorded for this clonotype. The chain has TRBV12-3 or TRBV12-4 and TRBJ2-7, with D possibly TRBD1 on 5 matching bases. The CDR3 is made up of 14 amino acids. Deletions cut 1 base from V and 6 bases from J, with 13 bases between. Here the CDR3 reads CASSLGPGQGEQYF. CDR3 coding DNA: TGTGCCAGCAGTTTAGGTCCCGGTCAGGGCGAGCAGTACTTC.

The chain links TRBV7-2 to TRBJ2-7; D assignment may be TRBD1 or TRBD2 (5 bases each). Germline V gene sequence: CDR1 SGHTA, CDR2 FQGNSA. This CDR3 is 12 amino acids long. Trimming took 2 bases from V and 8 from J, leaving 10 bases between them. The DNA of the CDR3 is TGTGCCAGCAGCTTACGGGGCTTCCAGCAGTACTTC. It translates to CASSLRGFQQYF. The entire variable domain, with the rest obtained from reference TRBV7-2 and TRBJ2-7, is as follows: GAGVSQSPSNKVTEKGKDVELRCDPISGHTALYWYRQSLGQGLEFLIYFQGNSAPDKSGLPSDRFSAERTGGSVSTLTIQRTQQEDSAVYLCASSLRGFQQYFGPGTRLTVT.

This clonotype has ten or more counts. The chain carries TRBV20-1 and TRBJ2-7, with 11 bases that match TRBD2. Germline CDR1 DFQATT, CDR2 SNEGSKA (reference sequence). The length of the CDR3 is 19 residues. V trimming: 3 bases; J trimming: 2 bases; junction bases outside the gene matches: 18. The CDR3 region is CSASRRTSGGPTIAYEQYF. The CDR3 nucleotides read TGCAGTGCTAGTCGACGTACTAGCGGGGGTCCTACGATAGCCTACGAGCAGTACTTC.

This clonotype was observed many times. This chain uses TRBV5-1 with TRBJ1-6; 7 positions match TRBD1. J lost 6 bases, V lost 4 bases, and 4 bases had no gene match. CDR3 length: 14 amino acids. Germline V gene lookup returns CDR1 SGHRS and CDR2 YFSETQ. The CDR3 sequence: CASSPGQTNSPLHF. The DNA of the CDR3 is TGCGCCAGCAGCCCGGGACAGACTAATTCACCCCTCCACTTT.

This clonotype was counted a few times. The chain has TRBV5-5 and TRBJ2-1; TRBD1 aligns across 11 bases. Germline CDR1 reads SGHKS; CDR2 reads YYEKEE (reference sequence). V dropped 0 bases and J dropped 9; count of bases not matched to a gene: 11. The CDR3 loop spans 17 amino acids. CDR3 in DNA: TGTGCCAGCAGCTTGGTTAGTGGGACAGGGGGGTTGGGTGAGCAGTTCTTC. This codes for CASSLVSGTGGLGEQFF.

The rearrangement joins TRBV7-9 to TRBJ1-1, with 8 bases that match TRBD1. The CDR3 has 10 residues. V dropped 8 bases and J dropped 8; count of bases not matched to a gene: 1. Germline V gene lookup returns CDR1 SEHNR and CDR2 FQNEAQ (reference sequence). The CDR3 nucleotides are TGTGCCAGCGGGGACAGGGAAGCTTTCTTT. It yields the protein CASGDREAFF.

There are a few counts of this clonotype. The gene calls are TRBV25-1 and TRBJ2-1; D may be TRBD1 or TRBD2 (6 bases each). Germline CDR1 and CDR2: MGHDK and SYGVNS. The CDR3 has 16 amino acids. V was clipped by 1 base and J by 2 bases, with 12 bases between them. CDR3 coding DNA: TGTGCCAGCAGTGAATTTATCGGGGGCCCCTACAATGAGCAGTTCTTC. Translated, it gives CASSEFIGGPYNEQFF.